The rows below give T cell receptor beta chains drawn from one sample of a study of post-analysis software for immune sequencing data. MiXCR, applied by TCRdb to the PCR reads, yields one record per CDR3 protein. The sample holds approximately 350,000 distinct CDR3 sequences, less than 40% seen once. Sequenced sample: blood. The receptors here all came from a girl between 10 and 17 years old with multiple sclerosis. Each CDR3 is given with its conserved first and last residue. The order of the fields is V gene, J gene, D gene, clone size, CDR3 DNA, CDR3 protein. The D gene is left open where the match is weak. For some rows the clone size is stated as once, few or many, or as a class when expanded; others skip it.

V: TRBV20-1; J: TRBJ2-3; D: NA; size: NA; DNA: TGCAGTGCCACCCTTATACGATCGCAGTATTTT; CDR3: CSATLIRSQYF
V: TRBV3-1; J: TRBJ1-2; D: NA; size: NA; DNA: TGTGCCAGCAGCCCGGGGGACTTACATGGCTACACCTTC; CDR3: CASSPGDLHGYTF
V: TRBV6-4; J: TRBJ2-6; D: TRBD2; size: few; DNA: TGTGCCAGCAGTGACTCGGGGGGGACTGGGGCCAACGTCCTGACTTTC; CDR3: CASSDSGGTGANVLTF
V: TRBV6-6; J: TRBJ2-4; D: NA; size: few; DNA: TGTGCCAGCAGTGGAGTCGGAAACATTCAGTACTTC; CDR3: CASSGVGNIQYF
V: TRBV29-1; J: TRBJ2-6; D: NA; size: NA; DNA: TGCAGCGTTGGGCACTTCAGCCCCTCTGGGGCCAACGTCCTGACTTTC; CDR3: CSVGHFSPSGANVLTF
V: TRBV6-4; J: TRBJ2-1; D: NA; size: NA; DNA: TGTGCCAGCAGTGATAAATGGGGCTTGACCTACAATGAGCAGTTCTTC; CDR3: CASSDKWGLTYNEQFF
V: TRBV2; J: TRBJ1-2; D: NA; size: few; DNA: TGTGCCAGCAGTAAGGACTCCAACTATGGCTACACCTTC; CDR3: CASSKDSNYGYTF
V: TRBV7-9; J: TRBJ2-2; D: NA; size: NA; DNA: TGTGCCAGCAGTGGACAGAACACCGGGGAGCTGTTTTTT; CDR3: CASSGQNTGELFF
V: TRBV29-1; J: TRBJ2-7; D: TRBD2; size: NA; DNA: TGCAGCGTTTGGACTAGCGGGGGAGCTTACGAGCAGTACTTC; CDR3: CSVWTSGGAYEQYF
V: TRBV6-1; J: TRBJ1-4; D: NA; size: NA; DNA: TGTGCCACCGATGAACAGGGTGGCGAAAAACTGTTTTTT; CDR3: CATDEQGGEKLFF
V: TRBV7-9; J: TRBJ1-2; D: NA; size: NA; DNA: TGTGCCAGCAGCATTATGGGCGGAAACTATGGCTACACCTTC; CDR3: CASSIMGGNYGYTF
V: TRBV6-5; J: TRBJ2-7; D: TRBD1; size: few; DNA: TGTGCCAGCAGTTACTTGGGACAGGGGTCCTACGAGCAGTACTTC; CDR3: CASSYLGQGSYEQYF
V: TRBV5-1; J: TRBJ2-1; D: NA; size: few; DNA: TGCGCCAGCAGCTTGGCAGCGGCTGCTCCCAATGAGCAGTTCTTC; CDR3: CASSLAAAAPNEQFF
V: TRBV6-5; J: TRBJ2-3; D: TRBD2; size: few; DNA: TGTGCCAGCCGGGGGGACACAGATACGCAGTATTTT; CDR3: CASRGDTDTQYF
V: TRBV7-2; J: TRBJ2-3; D: NA; size: NA; DNA: TGTGCCAGCAGCTCCCGGGACACCAGCTACACAGATACGCAGTATTTT; CDR3: CASSSRDTSYTDTQYF
V: TRBV29-1; J: TRBJ2-1; D: NA; size: many; DNA: TGCAGCGTTGAGGGCGGGAATTTCTACAATGAGCAGTTCTTC; CDR3: CSVEGGNFYNEQFF
V: TRBV5-1; J: TRBJ2-1; D: NA; size: few; DNA: TGCGCCAGCAGCTCCTTCGGCAGCCCCTACAATGAGCAGTTCTTC; CDR3: CASSSFGSPYNEQFF